A selection of T cell receptor beta chains follows, all from one sample in a study of blood T cell repertoires in COVID-19. Assay used: immunoSEQ multiplex PCR; TCRdb lists only in-frame clones, some missing. The data show roughly 100,000 clones, over 70% seen once. The sequenced sample consisted of peripheral blood. Receptors originate from a man aged 60 to 69 with acute or convalescent COVID-19. CDR3s include the opening cysteine and the closing phenylalanine or tryptophan. D genes are given only for firm matches. Clone size is stated in some rows and not others, as once, few, many or a class when expanded.

TRBJ1-5 | TRBV6-5 | NA | once | CASSRQSNQPQHF | TGTGCCAGCAGTAGACAGAGCAATCAGCCCCAGCATTTT
TRBJ2-1 | TRBV12-3/TRBV12-4 | NA | few | CASSSTYNNEQFF | TGTGCCAGCAGTTCGACATATAACAATGAGCAGTTCTTC
TRBJ1-2 | TRBV5-6 | NA | NA | CASSEGGIRGYTF | TGTGCCAGCAGCGAGGGTGGAATCCGTGGCTACACCTTC
TRBJ2-1 | TRBV11-3 | TRBD1 | NA | CASSSTGDEQFF | TGTGCCAGCAGCTCTACAGGGGATGAGCAGTTCTTC
TRBJ1-1 | TRBV18 | TRBD1 | NA | CASSLRGLTEAFF | TGTGCCAGCTCACTCAGGGGGCTTACTGAAGCTTTCTTT
TRBJ2-3 | TRBV5-1 | NA | few | CASAPVAASTDTQYF | TGCGCCAGCGCCCCGGTAGCGGCTAGCACAGATACGCAGTATTTT
TRBJ1-1 | TRBV11-3 | TRBD1 | once | CASSSRRGAQNTEAFF | TGTGCCAGCAGCTCCCGCAGGGGGGCTCAGAACACTGAAGCTTTCTTT
TRBJ2-2 | TRBV4-1 | NA | NA | CASSQEGGNTGELFF | TGCGCCAGCAGCCAAGAAGGGGGTAACACCGGGGAGCTGTTTTTT
TRBJ2-4 | TRBV12-3/TRBV12-4 | NA | NA | CASSPRRGNIQYF | TGTGCCAGCAGCCCGAGACGGGGAAACATTCAGTACTTC
TRBJ1-6 | TRBV7-9 | TRBD1 | NA | CASSAIPGQGRDSPLHF | TGTGCCAGCAGCGCCATTCCGGGACAGGGGAGGGATTCACCCCTCCACTTT
TRBJ1-1 | TRBV3-1/TRBV3-2 | NA | NA | CASSLSDLNTEAFF | TGTGCCAGCAGTCTCAGTGATCTGAACACTGAAGCTTTCTTT
TRBJ1-6 | TRBV19 | NA | NA | CASSIVGTLNSPLHF | TGTGCCAGTAGTATTGTAGGGACACTTAATTCACCCCTCCACTTT
TRBJ2-4 | TRBV5-1 | NA | NA | CASSSGVGVDIQYF | TGCGCCAGCAGCTCCGGAGTGGGTGTGGACATTCAGTACTTC
TRBJ2-3 | TRBV7-3 | NA | NA | CASSLGLATDTQYF | TGTGCCAGCAGCTTAGGTCTAGCCACAGATACGCAGTATTTT
TRBJ2-1 | TRBV10-3 | NA | NA | CAISESSGSEQFF | TGTGCCATCAGTGAGTCAAGTGGGAGTGAGCAGTTCTTC
TRBJ1-5 | TRBV5-1 | NA | few | CASSLLGDNQPQHF | TGCGCCAGCAGCTTGTTAGGGGACAATCAGCCCCAGCATTTT
TRBJ2-2 | TRBV15 | TRBD2 | few | CATSRELAGARDTGELFF | TGTGCCACCAGCAGAGAACTAGCGGGGGCCCGAGACACCGGGGAGCTGTTTTTT
TRBJ2-3 | TRBV7-2 | NA | NA | CASSLYTDTQYF | TGTGCCAGCAGCTTATACACAGATACGCAGTATTTT
TRBJ1-4 | TRBV30 | TRBD1 | NA | CAWFKRGQGEKLFF | TGTGCCTGGTTTAAAAGAGGACAGGGGGAAAAACTGTTTTTT
TRBJ2-7 | TRBV3-1/TRBV3-2 | TRBD2 | NA | CASRASGGLGNEQYF | TGTGCCAGCAGGGCTAGCGGGGGGCTGGGCAACGAGCAGTACTTC
TRBJ1-1 | TRBV3-1/TRBV3-2 | NA | NA | CASSQGKRNTEAFF | TGTGCCAGCAGCCAAGGAAAGAGGAACACTGAAGCTTTCTTT
TRBJ1-6 | TRBV7-9 | TRBD1 | NA | CASSSRDSNSPLHF | TGTGCCAGCAGCTCGCGGGACAGTAATTCACCCCTCCACTTT
TRBJ2-7 | TRBV27 | TRBD1 | NA | CASSLSWTGDYEQYF | TGTGCCAGCAGTTTATCCTGGACAGGGGACTACGAGCAGTACTTC
TRBJ2-1 | TRBV25-1 | NA | few | CASSRGSPSYNEQFF | TGTGCCAGCTCCAGGGGTTCCCCTTCCTACAATGAGCAGTTCTTC
TRBJ1-5 | TRBV4-1 | NA | once | CASSQDPRPRSNQPQHF | TGCGCCAGCAGCCAAGACCCACGACCGAGGAGCAATCAGCCCCAGCATTTT
TRBJ1-1 | TRBV11-3 | NA | NA | CASSLARRRTEAFF | TGTGCCAGCAGCTTAGCTCGCCGGAGGACTGAAGCTTTCTTT
TRBJ2-2 | TRBV9 | TRBD2 | NA | CASSVGTSGGATGELFF | TGTGCCAGCAGCGTAGGGACTAGCGGGGGGGCGACCGGGGAGCTGTTTTTT
TRBJ1-2 | TRBV29-1 | NA | once | CSVQINYGYTF | TGCAGCGTCCAAATTAACTATGGCTACACCTTC
TRBJ2-5 | TRBV9 | TRBD2 | NA | CASSVAPVLAEYQETQYF | TGTGCCAGCAGCGTAGCACCGGTACTAGCGGAATACCAAGAGACCCAGTACTTC
TRBJ1-2 | TRBV19 | NA | NA | CASATGVNYGYTF | TGTGCCAGTGCGACGGGGGTTAACTATGGCTACACCTTC
TRBJ2-1 | TRBV11-3 | TRBD2 | NA | CASSLGASGRGEQFF | TGTGCCAGCAGCCTAGGGGCTAGCGGGAGGGGTGAGCAGTTCTTC
TRBJ2-7 | TRBV11-3 | TRBD1 | NA | CASSSRDSPSYEQYF | TGTGCCAGCAGCTCCCGGGACAGTCCTAGCTACGAGCAGTACTTC
TRBJ2-2 | TRBV12-3/TRBV12-4 | NA | NA | CASSYSAGELFF | TGTGCCAGCAGTTACTCTGCCGGGGAGCTGTTTTTT
TRBJ2-4 | TRBV11-2 | TRBD2 | NA | CASSLTGGVDIQYF | TGTGCCAGCAGCTTGACGGGAGGGGTGGACATTCAGTACTTC
TRBJ1-4 | TRBV27 | TRBD1 | NA | CASRQGTAKNEKLFF | TGTGCCAGCAGACAGGGGACAGCGAAAAATGAAAAACTGTTTTTT
TRBJ2-5 | TRBV18 | NA | NA | CASSPRTAQETQYF | TGTGCCAGCTCACCCAGGACAGCTCAAGAGACCCAGTACTTC
TRBJ2-2 | TRBV12-5 | TRBD1 | NA | CASKGRAGGTGELFF | TGTGCTAGTAAGGGTCGGGCAGGGGGCACCGGGGAGCTGTTTTTT
TRBJ1-2 | TRBV6-5 | TRBD1 | once | CASRIGTGGGYTF | TGTGCCAGCAGGATAGGGACAGGGGGCGGCTACACCTTC
TRBJ2-3 | TRBV5-1 | NA | NA | CASRESTDTQYF | TGCGCCAGCAGGGAGAGCACAGATACGCAGTATTTT
TRBJ2-5 | TRBV23-1 | TRBD1 | NA | CASSQSKGTGQSQETQYF | TGCGCCAGCAGTCAATCTAAGGGGACAGGGCAATCTCAAGAGACCCAGTACTTC
TRBJ2-5 | TRBV11-3 | TRBD2 | few | CASSLSSGGPRETQYF | TGTGCCAGCAGCTTATCTAGCGGGGGGCCTAGGGAGACCCAGTACTTC
TRBJ1-1 | TRBV12-3/TRBV12-4 | NA | NA | CASSIQGNTEAFF | TGTGCCAGCAGCATACAGGGGAACACTGAAGCTTTCTTT
TRBJ1-2 | TRBV18 | NA | NA | CASSPGEGLYGYTF | TGTGCCAGCTCACCAGGGGAGGGTCTCTATGGCTACACCTTC
TRBJ1-4 | TRBV2 | TRBD1 | many | CASSDSTGAGGEKLFF | TGTGCCAGCAGTGACAGTACAGGGGCGGGTGGTGAAAAACTGTTTTTT
TRBJ2-7 | TRBV6-5 | TRBD1 | NA | CASSHGSIPGQEYF | TGTGCCAGCAGCCACGGCTCCATCCCGGGACAGGAGTACTTC
TRBJ2-3 | TRBV7-2 | TRBD2 | few | CASSKGLANADTQYF | TGTGCCAGCAGCAAGGGACTAGCGAACGCTGATACGCAGTATTTT
TRBJ1-2 | TRBV29-1 | TRBD1 | NA | CSVGTGGGYGYTF | TGCAGCGTTGGGACAGGGGGTGGCTATGGCTACACCTTC
TRBJ1-4 | TRBV6-2/TRBV6-3 | NA | NA | CASSKAEKLFF | TGTGCCAGCAGCAAAGCTGAAAAACTGTTTTTT
TRBJ1-6 | TRBV5-8 | NA | once | CASSLRLGLSNSPLHF | TGTGCCAGCAGCCTTCGACTCGGACTGTCTAATTCACCCCTCCACTTT
TRBJ1-6 | TRBV11-3 | NA | few | CASSLGRDNSPLHF | TGTGCCAGCAGCTTAGGACGGGATAATTCACCCCTCCACTTT
TRBJ1-5 | TRBV7-2 | TRBD1 | once | CASSITGGNQPQHF | TGTGCCAGCAGCATAACAGGGGGCAATCAGCCCCAGCATTTT
TRBJ1-5 | TRBV28 | TRBD1 | NA | CASRGTGWQPQHF | TGTGCCAGCAGGGGGACAGGGTGGCAGCCCCAGCATTTT
TRBJ1-1 | TRBV7-9 | NA | NA | CATQTRGAEAFF | TGTGCCACCCAAACACGGGGGGCTGAAGCTTTCTTT